The text below deals with one TCR beta chain. The antigen is undetermined. J lost 5 bases, V lost 5 bases, and 17 bases had no gene match. CDR1 and CDR2 (germline): SGHTA, FQGNSA. This CDR3 region has 18 residues. RNA transcripts gave rise to amplified TCR beta CDR3 regions. Researchers ran a first-round RT-PCR on the TCR CDR3 using the HTBI primer set. TCRdb independently ran MiXCR on the multiplex PCR reads; one entry per CDR3 protein. The data hold about 200,000 distinct CDR3 sequences, with about a sixth observed a single time. Patients aged 18 to 65 with hyperthyroidism were newly diagnosed, with duration under 2 months. Clinical symptoms, serum thyroxine, TRAb, thyroid ultrasound and orbital computed tomography informed diagnoses. The data stem from a study of T cells in Graves' hyperthyroidism and ophthalmopathy. Study-level points and caveats: Before onset, ophthalmopathy was predicted by the model a median roughly 6.8 months earlier.

The J gene is TRBJ2-5, the V gene TRBV7-2, with 10 bases that match TRBD2. Sequenced sample: blood. This TCR derives from a woman in her forties or fifties with Graves' hyperthyroidism. The CDR3 coding sequence is TGTGCCAGCAGCAAAAGCCGGACCAGCGGGGGGGTTGAGGAGACCCAGTACTTC. Encoded protein: CASSKSRTSGGVEETQYF.